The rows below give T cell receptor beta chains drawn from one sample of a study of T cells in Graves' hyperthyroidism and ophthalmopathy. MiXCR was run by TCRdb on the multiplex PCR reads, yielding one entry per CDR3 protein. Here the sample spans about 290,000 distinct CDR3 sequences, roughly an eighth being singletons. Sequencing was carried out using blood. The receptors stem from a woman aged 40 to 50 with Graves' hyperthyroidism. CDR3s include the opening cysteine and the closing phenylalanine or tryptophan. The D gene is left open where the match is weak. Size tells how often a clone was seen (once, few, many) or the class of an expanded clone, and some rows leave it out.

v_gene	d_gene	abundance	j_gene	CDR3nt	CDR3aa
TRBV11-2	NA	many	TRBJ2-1	TGTGCCAGCAGCTTATCTAGCAGTGAGCAGTTCTTC	CASSLSSSEQFF
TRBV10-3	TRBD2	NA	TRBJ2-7	TGTGCCATCAGTGATAAGGTAGCGGGAGTGGCCTACGAGCAGTACTTC	CAISDKVAGVAYEQYF
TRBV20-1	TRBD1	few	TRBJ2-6	TGCAGTGCCCCCCGAGGGGGCGCTGGGGCCAACGTCCTGACTTTC	CSAPRGGAGANVLTF
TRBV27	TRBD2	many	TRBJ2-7	TGTGCCAGCAGTCCCTCCGTTACTAGCGGGAGATTGTTAGAGCAGTACTTC	CASSPSVTSGRLLEQYF
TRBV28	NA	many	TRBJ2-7	TGTGCCAGCAGTTTATTAGGAGGCGGAACCTACGAGCAGTACTTC	CASSLLGGGTYEQYF
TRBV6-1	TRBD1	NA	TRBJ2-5	TGTGCCAGCAGTGCGGACAGGGGCGATATTAAAGAGACCCAGTACTTC	CASSADRGDIKETQYF
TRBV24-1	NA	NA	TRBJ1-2	TGTGCCACCAGTGAACCCGGGACAACGTCCTACTATGGCTACACCTTC	CATSEPGTTSYYGYTF
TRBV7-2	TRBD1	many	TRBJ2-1	TGTGCCAGCAGCTTAACGCGGACAGGGCACAATGAGCAGTTCTTC	CASSLTRTGHNEQFF
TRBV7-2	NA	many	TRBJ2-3	TGTGCCAGCAGCTTATTGGGGGGACCGGACCTTTTCACCAGCACAGATACGCAGTATTTT	CASSLLGGPDLFTSTDTQYF
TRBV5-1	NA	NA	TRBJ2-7	TGCGCCAGCAGCCTGTGGAGCGATGCCTACGAGCAGTACTTC	CASSLWSDAYEQYF
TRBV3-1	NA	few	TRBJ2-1	TGTGCCAGCAGCCAAGAAGTCGACTCCTCCTACAATGAGCAGTTCTTC	CASSQEVDSSYNEQFF
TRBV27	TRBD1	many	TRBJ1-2	TGTGCCAGCAGACTTAACACAGGGGTATCAGGTGGCTACACCTTC	CASRLNTGVSGGYTF
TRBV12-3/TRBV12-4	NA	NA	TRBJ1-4	TGTGCCAGCAGTTTCAGTGGGAGTGGGGAAAAACTGTTTTTT	CASSFSGSGEKLFF
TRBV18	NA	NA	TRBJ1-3	TGTGCCAGCTCACTAAGGGACGGATCGTCTGGAAACACCATATATTTT	CASSLRDGSSGNTIYF
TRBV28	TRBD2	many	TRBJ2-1	TGTGCCAGCCGTTCTAGCGGGAGGACATACAATGAGCAGTTCTTC	CASRSSGRTYNEQFF
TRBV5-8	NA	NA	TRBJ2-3	TGTGCCAGCCAACAGAGGGGGACAGATACGCAGTATTTT	CASQQRGTDTQYF
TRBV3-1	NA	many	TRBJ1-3	TGTGCCAGCAGCCAAGGTCTGAGGGACACCATATATTTT	CASSQGLRDTIYF
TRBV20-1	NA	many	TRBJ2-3	TGCAGTGCTTGGGGACTGACCACAGATACGCAGTATTTT	CSAWGLTTDTQYF
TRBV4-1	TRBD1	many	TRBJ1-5	TGCGCCAGCAGCCCTCCCGACAGGGTTTATCAGCCCCAGCATTTT	CASSPPDRVYQPQHF
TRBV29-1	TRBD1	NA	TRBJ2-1	TGCAGCGTCGGACAGGGGGCTGTTAATGAGCAGTTCTTC	CSVGQGAVNEQFF
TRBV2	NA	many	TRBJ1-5	TGTGCCAGCAGGGACGAACAGGGCAATCAGCCCCAGCATTTT	CASRDEQGNQPQHF
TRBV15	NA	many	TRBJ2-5	TGTGCCACCAGCAGAGGGGGGTCGGAGACCCAGTACTTC	CATSRGGSETQYF
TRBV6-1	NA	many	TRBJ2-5	TGTGCCAGCATAGGACAGATAGAGACCCAGTACTTC	CASIGQIETQYF
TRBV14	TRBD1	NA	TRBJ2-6	TGTGCCAGCCGACCCGGGACAGGGGGGGCCAACGTCCTGACTTTC	CASRPGTGGANVLTF
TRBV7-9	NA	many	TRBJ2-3	TGTGCCAGCAGCATTGTAGCAGATACGCAGTATTTT	CASSIVADTQYF
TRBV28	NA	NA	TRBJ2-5	TGTGCCAGCAGTTTCCAACCTGGACAGCAAGAGACCCAGTACTTC	CASSFQPGQQETQYF
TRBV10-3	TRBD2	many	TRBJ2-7	TGTGCCTCCGGACTAGCGGGAACATCCTACGAGCAGTACTTC	CASGLAGTSYEQYF
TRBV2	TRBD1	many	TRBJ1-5	TGTGCCAGCACTAAGGACAGGGAAAATCAGCCCCAGCATTTT	CASTKDRENQPQHF
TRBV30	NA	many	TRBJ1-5	TGTGCCTGGAGTGTCGGGGGGCCGAATCAGCCCCAGCATTTT	CAWSVGGPNQPQHF
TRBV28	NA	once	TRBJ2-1	TGTACCAGCAGTGCCCTCTTGGCGGGATCCTACAATGAGCAGTTCTTC	CTSSALLAGSYNEQFF
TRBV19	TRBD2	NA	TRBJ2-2	TGTGCCAGTAGGACTAGCGGGAGCCGTTACACCGGGGAGCTGTTTTTT	CASRTSGSRYTGELFF
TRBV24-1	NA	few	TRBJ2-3	TGTGCCACCAGTGATTCCACAGGGCTGGCAGATACGCAGTATTTT	CATSDSTGLADTQYF
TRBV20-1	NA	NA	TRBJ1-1	TGCAGTGCTAGACGGGACACTAACACTGAAGCTTTCTTT	CSARRDTNTEAFF
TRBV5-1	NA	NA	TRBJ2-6	TGCGCCAGTGCATCCAGCTCTGGGGCCAACGTCCTGACTTTC	CASASSSGANVLTF
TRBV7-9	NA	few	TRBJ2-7	TGTGCCAGCAGCGCCGGTGACTTCGACGAGCAGTACTTC	CASSAGDFDEQYF
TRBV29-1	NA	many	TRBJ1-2	TGCAGCGTTGTTCAGGGCGTAACGGGTACATATGGCTACACCTTC	CSVVQGVTGTYGYTF
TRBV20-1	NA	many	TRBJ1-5	TGCAGTGCTAGAACCCCGAGGAGCAATCAGCCCCAGCATTTT	CSARTPRSNQPQHF
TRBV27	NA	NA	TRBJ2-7	TGTGCCAACAGTTTTGGTACCAGTGCTACCTACGAGCAGTACTTC	CANSFGTSATYEQYF
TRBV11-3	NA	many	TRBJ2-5	TGTGCCAGCAGCTTAGCCAGGGGTGTCGAGACCCAGTACTTC	CASSLARGVETQYF